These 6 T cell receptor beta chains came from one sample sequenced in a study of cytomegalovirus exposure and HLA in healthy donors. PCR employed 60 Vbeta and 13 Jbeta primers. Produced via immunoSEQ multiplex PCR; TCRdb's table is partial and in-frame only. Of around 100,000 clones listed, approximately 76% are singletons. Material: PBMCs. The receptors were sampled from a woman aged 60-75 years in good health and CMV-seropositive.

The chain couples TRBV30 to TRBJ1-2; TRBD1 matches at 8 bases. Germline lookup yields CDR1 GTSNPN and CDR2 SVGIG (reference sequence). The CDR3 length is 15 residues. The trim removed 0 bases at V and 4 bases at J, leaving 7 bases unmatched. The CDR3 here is CAWSVRTGSSYGYTF. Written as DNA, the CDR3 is TGTGCCTGGAGTGTAAGGACAGGGAGCAGCTATGGCTACACCTTC.

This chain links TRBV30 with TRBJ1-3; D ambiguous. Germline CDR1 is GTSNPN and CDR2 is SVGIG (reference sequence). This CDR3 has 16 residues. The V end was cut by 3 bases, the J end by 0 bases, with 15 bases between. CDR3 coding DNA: TGTGCCTGGAGGGGAGGGCCAGGAAGCTCTGGAAACACCATATATTTT. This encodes CAWRGGPGSSGNTIYF.

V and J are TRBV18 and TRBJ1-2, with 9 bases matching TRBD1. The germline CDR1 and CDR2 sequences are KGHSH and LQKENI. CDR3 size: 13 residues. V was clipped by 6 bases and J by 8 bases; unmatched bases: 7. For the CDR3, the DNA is TGTGCCAGCTCGAGGGACAGGGACGCAGGCTACACCTTC. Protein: CASSRDRDAGYTF.

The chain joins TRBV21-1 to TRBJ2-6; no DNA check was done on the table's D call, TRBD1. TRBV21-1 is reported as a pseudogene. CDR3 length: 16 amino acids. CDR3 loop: CASLPLDREGANVLTF. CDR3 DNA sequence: TGTGCCAGCCTTCCACTGGACAGGGAGGGGGCCAACGTCCTGACTTTC.

The CDR3 loop is CASTDPGPPWTQYF. The CDR3 DNA sequence: TGTGCCTCTACAGATCCAGGGCCACCATGGACCCAGTACTTC. This chain uses TRBV25-1 with TRBJ2-5; D perhaps matches TRBD1 (5 bases). The CDR3 is 14 amino acids. With 11 bases removed from V and 7 bases from J, the gap between germline ends came to 23 bases. Germline V gives CDR1 MGHDK, CDR2 SYGVNS. Looking up the rest from reference TRBV25-1 and TRBJ2-5 gives the full variable domain: EADIYQTPRYLVIGTGKKITLECSQTMGHDKMYWYQQDPGMELHLIHYSYGVNSTEKGDLSSESTVSRIRTEHFPLTLESARPSHTSQYLCASTDPGPPWTQYFGPGTRLLVL.

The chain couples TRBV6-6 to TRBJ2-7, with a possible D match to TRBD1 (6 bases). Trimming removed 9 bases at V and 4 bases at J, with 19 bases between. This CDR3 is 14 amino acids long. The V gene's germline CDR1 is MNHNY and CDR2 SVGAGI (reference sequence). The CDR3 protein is CASTGRSMSYEQYF. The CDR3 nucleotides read TGTGCCAGTACAGGGCGCAGTATGTCTTACGAGCAGTACTTC.